The 10 T cell receptor beta chains given below trace back to one sample, sequenced in a study of blood T cell repertoires in COVID-19. Method: immunoSEQ multiplex PCR; TCRdb's copy keeps in-frame clones and lacks some. The table lists approximately 170,000 clones, 85% to 90% of them singletons. The sequenced sample was peripheral blood. All receptors come from a man aged 18 to 29 with active or convalescent COVID-19.

The gene calls are TRBV7-9 and TRBJ2-2, with 13 bases aligning to TRBD2. Germline V gives CDR1 SEHNR, CDR2 FQNEAQ (reference sequence). V lost 5 bases to trimming and J lost 6 bases; unmatched junction nucleotides: 9. The CDR3 contains 17 residues. The CDR3 spells CASSRPGLAGSPGELFF. The CDR3 DNA reads TGTGCCAGCAGCCGACCGGGACTAGCGGGAAGTCCCGGGGAGCTGTTTTTT. Filled out from reference TRBV7-9 and TRBJ2-2, the complete variable domain reads DTGVSQNPRHKITKRGQNVTFRCDPISEHNRLYWYRQTLGQGPEFLTYFQNEAQLEKSRLLSDRFSAERPKGSFSTLEIQRTEQGDSAMYLCASSRPGLAGSPGELFFGEGSRLTVL.

The chain employs TRBV9 and TRBJ1-3; 8 positions agree with TRBD1. The CDR3 has 17 residues. The germline CDR1 and CDR2 sequences are SGDLS and YYNGEE. J was trimmed by 4 bases and V by 0 bases; bases with no gene match: 9. This chain's CDR3 is CASSVDPGQGPGNTIYF. The CDR3 DNA is TGTGCCAGCAGCGTAGACCCCGGACAGGGCCCCGGAAACACCATATATTTT.

The chain employs TRBV4-3 and TRBJ2-7; 11 bases are a match to TRBD2. The CDR3 totals 16 residues. Germline V lookup: CDR1 LGHNA, CDR2 YSLEER. The J segment lost 7 bases and the V segment lost 4 bases, leaving 12 bases of the junction unmatched. CDR3 sequence reads: CASSPRTSGFFGEQYF. The CDR3 DNA is TGCGCCAGCAGCCCGCGGACTAGCGGGTTCTTTGGGGAGCAGTACTTC.

This clone has a single count. This rearrangement joins TRBV28 to TRBJ2-7, with a weak D call TRBD1 (6 bases). Germline values: CDR1 MDHEN, CDR2 SYDVKM. Deletions cut 4 bases from V and 2 bases from J, with 15 bases between. The CDR3 loop spans 15 amino acids. The CDR3 here is CASSSYRDITYEQYV. The CDR3 DNA follows: TGTGCCAGCAGTTCGTACCGGGACATCACCTACGAGCAGTACGTC.

This clone was counted between two and nine times. V usage is TRBV19 and J usage is TRBJ1-5, with D uncertain. The V gene's germline CDR1 is LNHDA and CDR2 SQIVND (reference sequence). V was clipped by 2 bases and J by 8 bases, with 10 bases between them. The CDR3 consists of 13 residues. The CDR3 spells CASSIQPQEPQHF. The CDR3 DNA is TGTGCCAGTAGTATACAACCCCAGGAGCCCCAGCATTTT.

V and J are TRBV6-5 and TRBJ1-2; 9 nucleotides agree with TRBD1. Per germline, CDR1 MNHEY and CDR2 SVGAGI. V was pared by 6 bases and J by 5 bases, with 7 bases of the junction left unmatched. This CDR3 comprises 14 residues. The CDR3 DNA reads as TGTGCCAGCAGGCGACAGGGGGGTCGTTATGGCTACACCTTC. Protein sequence: CASRRQGGRYGYTF.

The count of this clone is one. The chain carries TRBV5-6 and TRBJ2-1, with a weak D call TRBD2 (5 bases). Germline V gene data show CDR1 as SGHDT and CDR2 as YYEEEE. V dropped 2 bases and J dropped 6 bases, with 9 bases sitting between them. CDR3 length: 13 amino acids. The CDR3 DNA follows: TGTGCCAGCAGCTTTGGACTCGTCAATGAGCAGTTCTTC. Amino acid sequence: CASSFGLVNEQFF.

The chain couples TRBV27 to TRBJ2-2; tentative D call: TRBD2 (5 bases). This CDR3 has 14 residues. Trimming stripped 7 bases from V and 5 bases from J, with 14 bases between. Germline lookup yields CDR1 MNHEY and CDR2 SMNVEV (reference sequence). This chain's CDR3 is CASNPTGGTGELFF. The CDR3 DNA reads TGTGCCAGCAACCCGACTGGAGGAACCGGGGAGCTGTTTTTT.

V and J are TRBV14 and TRBJ2-7, with TRBD1 matching over 8 bases. V was pared by 1 base and J by 3 bases, with 5 bases of the junction left unmatched. CDR1 and CDR2 from the germline V gene are SGHDN and FVKESK. The CDR3 loop spans 15 amino acids. Here the CDR3 DNA reads TGTGCCAGCAGCCAAGGGACAGGGAACGTCTACGAGCAGTACTTC. Translated, it gives CASSQGTGNVYEQYF. The entire variable domain, with the rest obtained from reference TRBV14 and TRBJ2-7, is as follows: EAGVTQFPSHSVIEKGQTVTLRCDPISGHDNLYWYRRVMGKEIKFLLHFVKESKQDESGMPNNRFLAERTGGTYSTLKVQPAELEDSGVYFCASSQGTGNVYEQYFGPGTRLTVT.

This rearrangement joins TRBV29-1 to TRBJ1-5; TRBD1 might be the D (5 bases). The CDR3 is 13 residues long. CDR1 is SQVTM and CDR2 is ANQGSEA in the germline V gene. Trimming left V 4 bases short and J 2 bases short, with 9 bases between. The CDR3 reads CSVGAGRNQPQHF. CDR3 bases: TGCAGCGTTGGGGCAGGGCGCAATCAGCCCCAGCATTTT.